This T cell receptor beta chain was sequenced during a study of blood T cell repertoires in COVID-19. The germline CDR1 and CDR2 sequences are LGHNA and YNFKEQ. Germline trimming cut 4 bases from V and 10 bases from J; bases unmatched to any gene: 14. The length of the CDR3 is 17 residues. Profiling relied on immunoSEQ multiplex PCR, and the TCRdb table lists in-frame clones only, not all of them. There are some 68,000 clones in the sample; 86% occur only once, and almost 4.5% lies in the top ten. V gene TRBV4-2 combines with J gene TRBJ2-1; 12 positions agree with TRBD2. Sample: peripheral blood. This TCR came from a man aged 50 to 60 with active COVID-19. DNA for the CDR3: TGTGCCAGCAGCCGAGAGCTAGCGGGAGGGGGTTCGGGAGAGCAGTTCTTC. It encodes CASSRELAGGGSGEQFF.